This T cell receptor beta chain was recorded in a study of blood T cell repertoires in COVID-19. Study at large: Samples of COVID-19 (acute and convalescent) were obtained from the United States, Italy and Spain. Sample material is recorded as cDNA or gDNA derived from T cells, B-cell-depleted T cells, or PBMCs.

Original methodology: Reference gene primer amplification in the assay estimated nucleated cell counts. TCRdb's table, derived via immunoSEQ multiplex PCR, lists solely in-frame clones and lacks some. The V and J calls and the clone size are those of that table, but D and trimming were determined from the DNA. The table shows 50,000 to 75,000 clones, with 81% occurring only once. V lost 2 bases and J 1 base, leaving 8 bases between the germline ends. This CDR3 comprises 14 residues. CDR1 SGHTA and CDR2 FQGNSA come from the germline V gene. The sequence derives from an elderly woman with active or convalescent COVID-19. The gene calls are TRBV7-2 and TRBJ1-1; a possible D gene is TRBD1 (6 bases). The sample was peripheral blood. CDR3 DNA sequence: TGTGCCAGCAGCTTACGACAGGCGAACACTGAAGCTTTCTTT. Translated: CASSLRQANTEAFF.